This record covers a single T cell receptor beta chain. Its cognate antigen is unknown. TCR beta CDR3 regions were amplified from RNA transcripts. When the TCR CDR3 underwent first-round RT-PCR, the HTBI primer set was used. TCRdb reprocessed the multiplex PCR reads via MiXCR and lists one record per CDR3 protein. Here the sample spans roughly 500,000 distinct CDR3 sequences, 46% being singletons. The data stem from a study of T cells in Graves' hyperthyroidism and ophthalmopathy. Whole-study results and caveats: A median 6.5 months before onset, the model predicted ophthalmopathy.

The CDR3 has 14 amino acids. Germline CDR1 DFQATT, CDR2 SNEGSKA (reference sequence). Trimming removed 5 bases at V and 5 bases at J, with 18 bases between. The sample consisted of peripheral blood or thyroid tissue (not recorded which). The sequence was obtained from an adult woman with Graves' disease, either hyperthyroidism or ophthalmopathy (not recorded which). The rearrangement links TRBV20-1 to TRBJ2-5, with a possible D match to TRBD2 (5 bases). CDR3 nucleotide sequence: TGCAGTGCTCCCCCGCCCGGGGTAGTGGAGACCCAGTACTTC. It yields the protein CSAPPPGVVETQYF.